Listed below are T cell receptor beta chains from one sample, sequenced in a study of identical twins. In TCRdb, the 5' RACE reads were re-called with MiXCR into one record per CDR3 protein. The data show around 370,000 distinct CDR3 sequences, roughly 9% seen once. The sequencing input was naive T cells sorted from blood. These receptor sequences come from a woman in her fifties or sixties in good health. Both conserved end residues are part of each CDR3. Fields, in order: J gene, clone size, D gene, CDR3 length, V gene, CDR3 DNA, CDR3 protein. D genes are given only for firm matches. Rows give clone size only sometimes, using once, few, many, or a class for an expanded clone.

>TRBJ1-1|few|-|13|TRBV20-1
TGCAGTGCTAGCATATGGGAGAACACTGAAGCTTTCTTT
CSASIWENTEAFF
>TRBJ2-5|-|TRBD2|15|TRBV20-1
TGCAGTGCTAGAGACGCGGGAGGACTCCAAGAGACCCAGTACTTC
CSARDAGGLQETQYF
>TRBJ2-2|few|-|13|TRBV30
TGTGCCTGGACGGGCTCCGCCACCGGGGAGCTGTTTTTT
CAWTGSATGELFF
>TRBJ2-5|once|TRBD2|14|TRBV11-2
TGTGCCAGCGGCGTAGCGGGGGTTCAAGAGACCCAGTACTTC
CASGVAGVQETQYF
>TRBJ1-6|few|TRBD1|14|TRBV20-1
TGCAGTGCTAGAGTCGGACAGGGAAGATCACCCCTCCACTTT
CSARVGQGRSPLHF
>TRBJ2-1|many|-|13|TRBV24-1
TGTGCCACCAGTGATTTAGGCAGGAATGAGCAGTTCTTC
CATSDLGRNEQFF
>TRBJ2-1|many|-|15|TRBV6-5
TGTGCCAGCAGACGCCAAAGCACCTCAACAGTTTTTCAGTTCTTC
CASRRQSTSTVFQFF
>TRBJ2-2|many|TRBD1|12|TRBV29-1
TGCAGCGTGGTACAGGGGACCGGGGAGCTGTTTTTT
CSVVQGTGELFF
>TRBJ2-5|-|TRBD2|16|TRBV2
TGTGCCAGCAGTGAAGCATTGGCTAGCGGTCAAGAGACCCAGTACTTC
CASSEALASGQETQYF
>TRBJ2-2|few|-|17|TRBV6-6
TGTGCCAGCAGTTATATAGGCGGCAAACAAAACACCGGGGAGCTGTTTTTT
CASSYIGGKQNTGELFF
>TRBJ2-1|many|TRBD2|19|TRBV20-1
TGCAGTGCTAGAGATCTGACTAGCGGAAGGCCTTTCTCCTACAATGAGCAGTTCTTC
CSARDLTSGRPFSYNEQFF
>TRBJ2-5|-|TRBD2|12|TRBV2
TGTGCCACCCAAGCGGGAGTCGTGACCCAGTACTTC
CATQAGVVTQYF
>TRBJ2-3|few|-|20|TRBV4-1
TGCGCCAGCAGCCAGGAACCTTCCCTCGACGTGGGCGGGCTTGTAGATACGCAGTATTTT
CASSQEPSLDVGGLVDTQYF
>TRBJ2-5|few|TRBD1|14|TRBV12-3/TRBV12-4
TGTGCCAGCAGTGCCGCAGGGGGCGCGGAGACCCAGTACTTC
CASSAAGGAETQYF
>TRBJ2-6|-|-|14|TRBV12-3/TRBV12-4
TGTGCCAGCCGGGTATCCTCTGGGGCCAACGTCCTGACTTTC
CASRVSSGANVLTF
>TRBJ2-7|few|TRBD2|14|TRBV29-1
TGCAGCGTTCTCGGACTAGCGGGAGCCTACGAGCAGTACTTC
CSVLGLAGAYEQYF
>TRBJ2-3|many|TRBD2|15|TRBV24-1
TGTGCCACCAGGCAGGGACTAGCGGGTTCAGATACGCAGTATTTT
CATRQGLAGSDTQYF
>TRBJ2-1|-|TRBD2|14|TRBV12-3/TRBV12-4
TGTGCCAGCAGTTCTGGGACTAGGGGCAATGAGCAGTTCTTC
CASSSGTRGNEQFF
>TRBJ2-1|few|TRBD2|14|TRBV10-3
TGTGCCATCAGTGAGCTAGCGGGAGGCGATGAGCAGTTCTTC
CAISELAGGDEQFF
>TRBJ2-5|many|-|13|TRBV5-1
TGCGCCAGCAGCTTGACTTTGTGGGAGACCCAGTACTTC
CASSLTLWETQYF
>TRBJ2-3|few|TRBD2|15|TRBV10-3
TGTGCCATCAGTCTAGCGGGACTAGCAACAGATACGCAGTATTTT
CAISLAGLATDTQYF
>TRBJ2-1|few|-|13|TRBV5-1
TGCGCCAGCAGCTGGGGACTTTGGAATGAGCAGTTCTTC
CASSWGLWNEQFF
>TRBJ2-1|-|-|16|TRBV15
TGTGCCACCAGCGGCACCCGGGACTTGTCCTACAATGAGCAGTTCTTC
CATSGTRDLSYNEQFF
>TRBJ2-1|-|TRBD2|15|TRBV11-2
TGTGCCAGCAGCTCGGGACTAGCGGGGCTGTGGGAGCAGTTCTTC
CASSSGLAGLWEQFF
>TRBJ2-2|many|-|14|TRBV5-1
TGCGCCAGCAGCTTGGGCAAGAACACCGGGGAGCTGTTTTTT
CASSLGKNTGELFF
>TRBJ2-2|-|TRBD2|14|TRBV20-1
TGCAGTGCTAGGACTAGCGGAGACACCGGGGAGCTGTTTTTT
CSARTSGDTGELFF
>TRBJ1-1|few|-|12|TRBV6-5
TGTGCCAGCAGTTACCCTGTCACTGAAGCTTTCTTT
CASSYPVTEAFF
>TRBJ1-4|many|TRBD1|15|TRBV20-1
TGCAGTGCTCCCGCCACCGGGACAGTTGGTGAAAAACTGTTTTTT
CSAPATGTVGEKLFF